The rows below give T cell receptor beta chains drawn from one sample of a study of a mutant IDH1 vaccine in newly diagnosed glioma. Profiling relied on immunoSEQ multiplex PCR, and the TCRdb table lists in-frame clones only, not all of them. In the table there are about 94,000 clones, just under 90% of which are singletons. For these TCRs, the target antigens are not known. The sample here was PBMCs, taken from a glioma patient whose treatment included an IDH1 peptide vaccine. The receptors were gathered from a woman aged 50 to 60 with glioma. Both conserved end residues are part of each CDR3. A D gene is named only where the DNA matches it firmly. The size entry is marked missing in some rows and otherwise reads once, few, many or a size class.

v_gene	abundance	d_gene	j_gene	CDR3nt	CDR3aa
TRBV27	once	TRBD2	TRBJ2-2	TGTGCCAGCACGACTAGCGGACCAGGGGAAGACACCGGGGAGCTGTTTTTT	CASTTSGPGEDTGELFF
TRBV28	.	.	TRBJ1-2	TGTGCCAGCAGTTCAGGGGTTCCTAACTATGGCTACACCTTC	CASSSGVPNYGYTF
TRBV7-2	.	TRBD2	TRBJ2-1	TGTGCCAGCAGCTCCCATCTGGGACTAGCGGGAGTCGAAAGGGAGCAGTTCTTC	CASSSHLGLAGVEREQFF
TRBV28	.	TRBD1	TRBJ2-7	TGTGCCAGCAGCCCGTGGGACAGGATCTACGAGCAGTACTTC	CASSPWDRIYEQYF
TRBV28	.	TRBD2	TRBJ2-3	TGTGCCAGCAGTTTATTTGCGGGAGTCACAGATACGCAGTATTTT	CASSLFAGVTDTQYF
TRBV27	.	TRBD1	TRBJ2-1	TGTGCCAGCAGTTTAGGGCCGGGACAGGGGTTCAGGAATGAGCAGTTCTTC	CASSLGPGQGFRNEQFF
TRBV5-1	.	.	TRBJ2-1	TGCGCCAGCAGCTTATCGGGGCAGGGTGTTTTGAATGAGCAGTTCTTC	CASSLSGQGVLNEQFF
TRBV19	few	.	TRBJ2-7	TGTGCCAGTAGTATTCACAGTTACGAGCAGTACTTC	CASSIHSYEQYF
TRBV28	once	TRBD1	TRBJ1-5	TGTGCCAGCAGTCCCCGGGACAGGGACGATCAGCCCCAGCATTTT	CASSPRDRDDQPQHF
TRBV6-5	.	TRBD1	TRBJ1-2	TGTGCCAGCAGTTACGTAGGGACAGGAACCTATGGCTACACCTTC	CASSYVGTGTYGYTF
TRBV27	.	.	TRBJ2-1	TGTGCCAGCAGTTTAAGGGGGGGCGTCCACAATGAGCAGTTCTTC	CASSLRGGVHNEQFF
TRBV7-9	.	.	TRBJ2-3	TGTGCCAGCAGACAGGTTCTGGATACGCAGTATTTT	CASRQVLDTQYF
TRBV18	.	.	TRBJ2-7	TGTGCCAGCTCACCAACGCCGGTGGACGAGCAGTACTTC	CASSPTPVDEQYF
TRBV19	.	TRBD1	TRBJ2-1	TGTGCCAGTAGTGGCCAGGGGGATTACAATGAGCAGTTCTTC	CASSGQGDYNEQFF
TRBV19	once	.	TRBJ2-7	TGTGCCAGTACGTTCGCCTACGAGCAGTACTTC	CASTFAYEQYF
TRBV15	.	.	TRBJ2-3	TGTGCCACCAGCAGGTCCCTCGCAGATACGCAGTATTTT	CATSRSLADTQYF
TRBV6-5	.	.	TRBJ1-1	TGTGCCAGCAGTCCTTGGACCGATGGAGCTGAAGCTTTCTTT	CASSPWTDGAEAFF
TRBV28	.	.	TRBJ2-1	TGTGCCAGCAGTTTAGGGAATAGGGGAAATGAGCAGTTCTTC	CASSLGNRGNEQFF
TRBV5-6	.	.	TRBJ1-1	TGTGCCAGCAGCATTCCTACGTTTGGGGGTCAGAACACTGAAGCTTTCTTT	CASSIPTFGGQNTEAFF
TRBV4-1	.	.	TRBJ1-2	TGCGCCAGCAGAATCGGCCTCACTAACTATGGCTACACCTTC	CASRIGLTNYGYTF
TRBV15	.	.	TRBJ1-6	TGTGCCACCAGCACGCGGGGGGACCGTCATAATTCACCCCTCCACTTT	CATSTRGDRHNSPLHF
TRBV7-3	.	.	TRBJ1-1	TGTGCCAGCAGCCCCCAATTAGACACTGAAGCTTTCTTT	CASSPQLDTEAFF
TRBV27	.	.	TRBJ1-5	TGTGCCAGCAGGTCGGGACTCTCCCTCTATCAGCCCCAGCATTTT	CASRSGLSLYQPQHF
TRBV28	.	.	TRBJ2-1	TGTGCCAGCAGAAAACCCCAGAGACACAATGAGCAGTTCTTC	CASRKPQRHNEQFF
TRBV30	.	.	TRBJ1-6	TGTGCCTGGCGCCCCGGGGCCCTATCCCTCCACTTT	CAWRPGALSLHF
TRBV7-3	once	.	TRBJ2-1	TGTGCCAGCAGCGCACAGCTAGCCAATGAGCAGTTCTTC	CASSAQLANEQFF
TRBV15	.	.	TRBJ2-7	TGTGCCACCAGCTTGGACCTCTCCTACGAGCAGTACTTC	CATSLDLSYEQYF
TRBV27	.	TRBD1	TRBJ2-7	TGTGCCAGCAGTTTGAAGCTGGGACAGTCCTACGAGCAGTACTTC	CASSLKLGQSYEQYF